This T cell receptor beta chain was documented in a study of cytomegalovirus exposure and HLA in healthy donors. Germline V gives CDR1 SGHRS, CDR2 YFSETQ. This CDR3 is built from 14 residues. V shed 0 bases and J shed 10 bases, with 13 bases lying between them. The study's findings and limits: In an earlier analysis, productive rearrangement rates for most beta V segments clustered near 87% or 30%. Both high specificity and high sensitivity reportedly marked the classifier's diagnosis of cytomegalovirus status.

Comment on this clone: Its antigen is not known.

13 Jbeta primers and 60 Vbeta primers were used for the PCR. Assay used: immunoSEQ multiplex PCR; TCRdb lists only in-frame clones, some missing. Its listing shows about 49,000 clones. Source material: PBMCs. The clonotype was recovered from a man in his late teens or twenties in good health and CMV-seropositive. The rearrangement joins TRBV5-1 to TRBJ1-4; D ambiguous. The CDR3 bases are TGCGCCAGCAGCTTGGCCGAGAGGGTGGGAAAACTGTTTTTT. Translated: CASSLAERVGKLFF.